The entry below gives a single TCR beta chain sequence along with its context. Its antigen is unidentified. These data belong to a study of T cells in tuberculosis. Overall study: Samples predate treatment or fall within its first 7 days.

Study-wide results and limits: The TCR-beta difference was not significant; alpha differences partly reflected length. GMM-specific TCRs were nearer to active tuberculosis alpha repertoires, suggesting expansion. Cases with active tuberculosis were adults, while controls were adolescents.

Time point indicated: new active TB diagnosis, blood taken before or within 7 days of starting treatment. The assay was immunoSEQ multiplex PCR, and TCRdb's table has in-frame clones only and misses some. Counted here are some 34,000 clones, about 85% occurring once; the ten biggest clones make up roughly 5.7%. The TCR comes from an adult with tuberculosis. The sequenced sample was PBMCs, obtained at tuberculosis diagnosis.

CDR3 region: CASSPQGATEAFF. CDR3 DNA: TGTGCCAGCTCACCACAGGGGGCCACTGAAGCTTTCTTT. The chain couples TRBV18 to TRBJ1-1, with 7 bases lining up with TRBD1. In germline, CDR1 is KGHSH, CDR2 LQKENI. J was trimmed by 4 bases and V by 1 base; bases with no gene match: 0. The CDR3 extends over 13 amino acids. The full variable domain, rest sourced from reference TRBV18 and TRBJ1-1, is NAGVMQNPRHLVRRRGQEARLRCSPMKGHSHVYWYRQLPEEGLKFMVYLQKENIIDESGMPKERFSAEFPKEGPSILRIQQVVRGDSAAYFCASSPQGATEAFFGQGTRLTVV.